The clone carrying this TCR beta chain was found many times. The antigen is undetermined. TCRdb reprocessed the 5' RACE reads via MiXCR and lists one record per CDR3 protein. The sample lists 240,000 or so distinct CDR3 sequences; less than 9% were seen once. With V trimmed by 4 bases and J by 0 bases, 9 bases remained unmatched. The V gene's germline CDR1 is SGHTA and CDR2 FQGTGA. The CDR3 contains 17 residues. These data originate in a study of T cells after yellow fever vaccination. General study results and limits: Abundant contaminating clonotypes from the bulk population could appear in FACS-sorted repertoires.

This chain connects TRBV7-3 to TRBJ2-1; 7 bases match TRBD2. This sample comprised CD4+ T cells sorted from PBMCs, obtained 15 days after the yellow fever booster vaccination. This sequence originates from a man in his thirties or forties who received the YFV17D yellow fever vaccine. The CDR3 loop is CASSSLASGSSYNEQFF. The CDR3 nucleotides are TGTGCCAGCAGCTCCCTCGCTAGCGGCAGCTCCTACAATGAGCAGTTCTTC.